The 12 T cell receptor beta chains below all came from one sample that was sequenced in a study of cytomegalovirus exposure and HLA in healthy donors. Amplification used 60 Vbeta primers and 13 Jbeta primers. Clones were sequenced by immunoSEQ multiplex PCR, and TCRdb holds only the in-frame ones, with some missing. The table lists a few hundred thousand clones, roughly 75% of them singletons. Sequenced: PBMCs. Source of these receptors: a woman aged 30 to 39 in good health and CMV-seronegative.

The CDR3 bases are TGTGCCAGCAGTTACTCCACAGCCTACGAGCAGTACTTC. Encoded protein: CASSYSTAYEQYF. This chain connects TRBV6-5 to TRBJ2-5; D not resolved. Judging by the DNA end, TRBJ2-7 fits better; the J call may be wrong. Germline CDR1 MNHEY, CDR2 SVGAGI. The CDR3 sequence is 13 residues long.

Of note for this clone: Germline is not matched at one junction end, which may reflect a read error. The rearrangement links TRBV5-1 to TRBJ2-1; TRBD2 is a possible D gene (6 bases). In germline, CDR1 is SGHRS, CDR2 YFSETQ. This CDR3 has 17 amino acids. The CDR3 spells CVSSPESGEVGYNEQFF. CDR3 nucleotide sequence: TGCGTCAGCAGCCCCGAGTCCGGGGAGGTGGGTTACAATGAGCAGTTCTTC.

This clone was recorded a few times. V and J are TRBV19 and TRBJ1-2; D call uncertain. V lost 6 bases, J lost 8 bases, and 10 bases lay in between. The CDR3 is 11 amino acids. Germline V gene data show CDR1 as LNHDA and CDR2 as SQIVND (reference sequence). The CDR3 DNA is TGTGCCAGTAGAAAGTTGAGCGGCTACACCTTC. It is translated as CASRKLSGYTF.

This clone appeared a few times. The rearrangement uses TRBV30 and TRBJ1-3; D possibly corresponds to TRBD1 (5 bases). Germline V gives CDR1 GTSNPN, CDR2 SVGIG (reference sequence). The CDR3 totals 16 residues. Between the trimmed V and J ends, which lost 5 bases and 2 bases, there was a span of 19 bases. For the CDR3, the DNA is TGTGCCTGGGGACCCGGCGGGGGGGAAGCTGGAAACACCATATATTTT. As protein: CAWGPGGGEAGNTIYF. The full variable domain, with the rest looked up from reference TRBV30 and TRBJ1-3, is SQTIHQWPATLVQPVGSPLSLECTVEGTSNPNLYWYRQAAGRGLQLLFYSVGIGQISSEVPQNLSASRPQDRQFILSSKKLLLSDSGFYLCAWGPGGGEAGNTIYFGEGSWLTVV.

The V gene is TRBV11-3, the J gene TRBJ1-5, with 7 bases fitting TRBD1. CDR3 length equals 16 residues. Germline CDR1 and CDR2: SGHNT and YENEEA. V gave up 4 bases and J gave up 3 bases; unmatched junction bases: 9. The CDR3 here is CASSYSPTGVNQPQHF. The CDR3 nucleotides read TGTGCCAGCAGCTACTCCCCTACAGGGGTCAATCAGCCCCAGCATTTT.

The chain couples TRBV19 to TRBJ2-7; 8 positions match TRBD1. The germline V gene has CDR1 LNHDA and CDR2 SQIVND (reference sequence). This CDR3 spans 14 amino acids. The ends lost 10 bases at V and 3 bases at J; junction bases unmatched: 11. This chain's CDR3 is CATGGAGGVYEQYF. CDR3 DNA: TGTGCCACCGGTGGGGCAGGGGGCGTCTACGAGCAGTACTTC.

The chain has TRBV10-1 and TRBJ2-2; D possibly corresponds to TRBD1 (5 bases). The CDR3 sequence is 17 residues long. V gave up 5 bases and J gave up 5 bases, with 21 bases separating them. Germline values: CDR1 WNHNN, CDR2 SYGVQD (reference sequence). The CDR3: CASSKDATDKGTGELFF. CDR3 coding DNA: TGCGCCAGCAGTAAAGATGCGACAGACAAAGGGACCGGGGAGCTGTTTTTT.

The chain carries TRBV9 and TRBJ2-5, with 13 bases matching TRBD2. There are 16 residues in the CDR3. Trimming cost V 0 bases and J 9 bases; bases outside gene matches: 8. Germline V gene lookup returns CDR1 SGDLS and CDR2 YYNGEE. CDR3 region: CASSVAGTSGTWPQYF. The CDR3 DNA reads TGTGCCAGCAGCGTAGCCGGGACTAGCGGGACCTGGCCCCAGTACTTC.

The chain couples TRBV7-8 to TRBJ1-2, with a tentative D call TRBD1 (5 bases). V shed 4 bases and J shed 8 bases, with 14 bases lying between them. This CDR3 has 13 amino acids. The germline gives CDR1 SGHVS, CDR2 FQNEAQ. CDR3 nucleotides: TGTGCCAGCAGCTACGTCGGGGGGGAGGGCTACACCTTC. Translation: CASSYVGGEGYTF.

The chain couples TRBV2 to TRBJ2-3; 10 positions agree with TRBD2. CDR1 is SNHLY, CDR2 FYNNEI, per germline. The CDR3 spans 15 residues. Trimming removed 5 bases from V and 0 bases from J; junction bases left unmatched: 2. The CDR3 sequence is CASSPAGGSTDTQYF. CDR3 DNA: TGTGCCAGCAGTCCAGCGGGGGGGAGCACAGATACGCAGTATTTT.

The genes are TRBV10-1 and TRBJ2-3, with 9 bases that match TRBD1. This CDR3 is 15 amino acids long. The germline V gene has CDR1 WNHNN and CDR2 SYGVQD (reference sequence). Losses at the gene ends were 3 bases for V and 2 bases for J; bases not matched to a gene: 3. In DNA form, the CDR3 reads TGCGCCAGCAGTGACCGGACAGGGGACACAGATACGCAGTATTTT. It encodes CASSDRTGDTDTQYF.

The rearrangement joins TRBV6-5 to TRBJ1-1; maybe TRBD1 (5 bases). Germline assignment: CDR1 MNHEY and CDR2 SVGAGI. The CDR3 length is 13 residues. V was shortened by 7 bases and J by 5 bases, with 14 bases between the two germline ends. The CDR3 region is CASKHTGTTEAFF. The CDR3 region has the DNA TGTGCCAGCAAACATACGGGGACTACTGAAGCTTTCTTT.